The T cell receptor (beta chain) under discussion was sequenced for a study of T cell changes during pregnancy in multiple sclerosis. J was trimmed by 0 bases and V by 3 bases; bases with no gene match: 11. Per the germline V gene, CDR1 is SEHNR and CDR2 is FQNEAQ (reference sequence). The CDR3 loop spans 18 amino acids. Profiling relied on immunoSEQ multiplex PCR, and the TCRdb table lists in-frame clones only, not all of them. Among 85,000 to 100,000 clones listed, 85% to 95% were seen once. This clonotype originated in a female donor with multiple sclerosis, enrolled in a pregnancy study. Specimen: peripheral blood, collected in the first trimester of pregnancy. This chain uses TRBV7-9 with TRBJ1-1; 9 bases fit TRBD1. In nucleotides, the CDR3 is TGTGCCAGCAGCTTGGACACCGGGACAGGGTTCCTGAACACTGAAGCTTTCTTT. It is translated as CASSLDTGTGFLNTEAFF.